The 21 T cell receptor beta chains in this list originate from one sample, sequenced in a study of CD8 T cells in ankylosing spondylitis. TCRdb re-analysed the 5' RACE reads in MiXCR, keeping a single row per CDR3 protein. The profile shows some 300,000 distinct CDR3 sequences, less than 25% of them singletons. The sequencing input was blood, either unsorted or a sorted T cell fraction (not recorded which). Receptor source: a female donor with ankylosing spondylitis or in good health (not recorded which).

This clonotype has just a few counts. V is TRBV7-2 and J is TRBJ2-1; D possibly corresponds to TRBD2 (5 bases). The CDR3 loop spans 12 amino acids. V dropped 5 bases and J dropped 10 bases, with 12 bases sitting between them. Germline values: CDR1 SGHTA, CDR2 FQGNSA. CDR3 sequence: CASSPGLVEQFF. The CDR3 DNA follows: TGTGCCAGCAGCCCTGGACTGGTCGAGCAGTTCTTC. Looking up the rest from reference TRBV7-2 and TRBJ2-1 gives the full variable domain: GAGVSQSPSNKVTEKGKDVELRCDPISGHTALYWYRQSLGQGLEFLIYFQGNSAPDKSGLPSDRFSAERTGGSVSTLTIQRTQQEDSAVYLCASSPGLVEQFFGPGTRLTVL.

This clonotype was counted a few times. The chain recombines TRBV7-2 with TRBJ2-1, with a possible D match to TRBD2 (6 bases). Trimming pared 1 base from V and 8 bases from J, leaving 12 bases between. Germline V gene lookup returns CDR1 SGHTA and CDR2 FQGNSA. The CDR3 runs to 14 residues. This CDR3 reads CASSLGPGGDEQFF. CDR3 DNA sequence: TGTGCCAGCAGCTTAGGTCCGGGCGGGGATGAGCAGTTCTTC.

This clonotype came up many times. The CDR3 region has the DNA TGCAGTGCTAGCACGGCCGAGATAGCGATCAACACAGATACGCAGTATTTT. Translation gives CSASTAEIAINTDTQYF. This chain links TRBV20-1 with TRBJ2-3; D might be TRBD2 (5 bases). Germline-derived CDR1 and CDR2 are DFQATT and SNEGSKA (reference sequence). Between the trimmed V and J ends, which lost 3 bases and 2 bases, there was a span of 21 bases. There are 17 residues in the CDR3.

J is TRBJ2-7 and V is TRBV28; no firm D call. V was pared by 3 bases and J by 1 base, with 10 bases between. Per germline, CDR1 MDHEN and CDR2 SYDVKM. This CDR3 region has 14 residues. The CDR3 bases are TGTGCCAGCAGTTTGGGTCACAAGTCCTACGAGCAGTACTTC. The encoded protein is CASSLGHKSYEQYF.

This clonotype occurred a few times. The chain combines TRBV6-2 or TRBV6-3 with TRBJ2-7; 11 positions match TRBD2. From germline, CDR1 is MNHEY and CDR2 SVGEGT. V shed 7 bases, J shed 5 bases, and the junction held 10 bases outside the gene matches. This CDR3 comprises 15 residues. The CDR3 reads CASKALAGGPNEQYF. CDR3 DNA: TGTGCCAGCAAGGCCCTAGCGGGAGGACCCAACGAGCAGTACTTC.

This clonotype was counted only a few times. This sequence joins TRBV7-8 and TRBJ1-5; D remains unclear. The CDR3 is 14 amino acids. Trimming removed 6 bases from V and 4 bases from J, with 13 bases in between. Germline V gene data show CDR1 as SGHVS and CDR2 as FQNEAQ. CDR3 nucleotides: TGTGCCAGCAGTGTCGGACGGAATAATCAGCCCCAGCATTTT. This gives the protein CASSVGRNNQPQHF.

Many counts were recorded for this clonotype. This rearrangement joins TRBV29-1 to TRBJ1-1; D gene uncertain. The V gene lost 2 bases and the J gene lost 4 bases, with 5 bases spanning the gap. Germline loops: CDR1 SQVTM, CDR2 ANQGSEA. The CDR3 consists of 11 residues. The CDR3 loop is CSVEKGTEAFF. DNA of the CDR3: TGCAGCGTTGAAAAGGGCACTGAAGCTTTCTTT.

There are many counts of this clonotype. The gene calls are TRBV5-1 and TRBJ2-7; 11 bases line up with TRBD2. The V gene's germline CDR1 is SGHRS and CDR2 YFSETQ. The J segment lost 5 bases and the V segment lost 2 bases, leaving 6 bases of the junction unmatched. This CDR3 spans 15 amino acids. The CDR3 spells CASSLAPLAGDEQYF. CDR3 in DNA: TGCGCCAGCAGCTTAGCCCCACTAGCGGGAGACGAGCAGTACTTC.

The V and J genes are TRBV6-1 and TRBJ2-5; D perhaps matches TRBD1 (5 bases). Per the germline V gene, CDR1 is MNHNS and CDR2 is SASEGT. Trimming pared 6 bases from V and 5 bases from J, leaving 13 bases between. This CDR3 comprises 13 residues. DNA of the CDR3: TGTGCCAGCAGCCCCAGGGTTCGGGAGACCCAGTACTTC. Protein product: CASSPRVRETQYF.

This clonotype was recorded many times. The chain employs TRBV12-3 or TRBV12-4 and TRBJ1-5, with 9 bases matching TRBD1. The length of the CDR3 is 16 residues. V lost 5 bases, J lost 1 base, and 6 bases stayed unmatched. DNA of the CDR3: TGTGCCAGCAGTGCAAAACAGGGGGCGAGCAATCAGCCCCAGCATTTT. As protein: CASSAKQGASNQPQHF.

This clonotype was detected many times. The V and J genes are TRBV20-1 and TRBJ2-7; the D gene is possibly TRBD2 (6 bases). V was trimmed by 3 bases and J by 4 bases, leaving 19 bases between them. This CDR3 spans 15 amino acids. Per the germline V gene, CDR1 is DFQATT and CDR2 is SNEGSKA (reference sequence). The chain's CDR3 is CSASPSAGGGYEQYF. CDR3 bases: TGCAGTGCTAGTCCATCTGCCGGGGGTGGGTACGAGCAGTACTTC.

This rearrangement joins TRBV12-3 or TRBV12-4 to TRBJ2-5; D is unclear. V gave up 3 bases and J gave up 5 bases, with 13 bases separating them. The CDR3 spans 14 residues. The CDR3 bases are TGTGCCAGCAGTTTTAGAGGTTCGCGGGAGACCCAGTACTTC. Translating it yields CASSFRGSRETQYF.

At least ten counts were recorded for this clonotype. The rearrangement uses TRBV4-3 and TRBJ2-4; D uncertain. Between the trimmed V and J ends, which lost 5 bases and 8 bases, there was a span of 16 bases. This CDR3 is 14 amino acids long. Germline V gene sequence: CDR1 LGHNA, CDR2 YSLEER. CDR3 sequence: CASSATVGSHIQYF. In DNA, the CDR3 is TGCGCCAGCAGCGCAACGGTAGGGTCGCACATTCAGTACTTC.

This clonotype was found many times. The gene calls are TRBV12-3 or TRBV12-4 and TRBJ2-1; D remains ambiguous. The CDR3 length is 13 residues. Trimming stripped 6 bases from V and 2 bases from J, with 8 bases between. The CDR3 region is CASSAGTYNEQFF. The CDR3 nucleotides are TGTGCCAGCAGCGCCGGAACCTACAATGAGCAGTTCTTC.

The chain uses TRBV5-6 and TRBJ1-6, with TRBD1 identical over 8 bases. V lost 3 bases to trimming and J lost 8 bases; unmatched junction nucleotides: 7. CDR3 length equals 15 residues. CDR1 and CDR2 (germline): SGHDT, YYEEEE. CDR3 amino acids: CASSSTGGGDSPLHF. The CDR3 nucleotides read TGTGCCAGCAGCTCTACAGGGGGTGGAGATTCACCCCTCCACTTT. Based on the CDR3 plus reference TRBV5-6 and TRBJ1-6, the full variable domain is DAGVTQSPTHLIKTRGQQVTLRCSPKSGHDTVSWYQQALGQGPQFIFQYYEEEERQRGNFPDRFSGHQFPNYSSELNVNALLLGDSALYLCASSSTGGGDSPLHFGNGTRLTVT.

This clonotype was observed at least ten times. The chain links TRBV12-3 or TRBV12-4 to TRBJ1-1; D gene uncertain. Trimming removed 5 bases at V and 3 bases at J, with 10 bases between. The CDR3 covers 13 residues. This CDR3 is CASSIGLDTEAFF. The CDR3 DNA reads TGTGCCAGCAGTATAGGACTCGACACTGAAGCTTTCTTT.

The DNA of the CDR3 is TGTGCCAGCAAGAGGGAGGTAAACACTGAAGCTTTCTTT. Its translation: CASKREVNTEAFF. The genes are TRBV2 and TRBJ1-1; D gene ambiguous. Germline CDR1 reads SNHLY; CDR2 reads FYNNEI. This CDR3 has 13 residues. Between the trimmed V and J ends, which lost 7 bases and 2 bases, there was a span of 11 bases.

The chain carries TRBV10-3 and TRBJ1-3, with a tentative D call TRBD1 (6 bases). The CDR3 runs 17 residues. Germline V gene data show CDR1 as ENHRY and CDR2 as SYGVKD. Trimming took off 6 bases at V and 3 bases at J, with 21 bases between the two ends. The DNA for the CDR3 is TGTGCCATCAGCGGAAGCGACAGGTTTTCTAGTGGAAACACCATATATTTT. Translated: CAISGSDRFSSGNTIYF.

The chain carries TRBV7-2 and TRBJ1-1; D perhaps matches TRBD1 (6 bases). The CDR3 extends over 14 amino acids. V lost 5 bases, J lost 4 bases, and 14 bases lay in between. Germline-derived CDR1 and CDR2 are SGHTA and FQGNSA. The chain's CDR3 is CASSGGGIFTEAFF. The CDR3 DNA is TGTGCCAGCAGCGGAGGGGGTATTTTCACTGAAGCTTTCTTT.

V is TRBV12-3 or TRBV12-4 and J is TRBJ2-7; D is undetermined. V was shortened by 6 bases and J by 3 bases, with 15 bases between the two germline ends. CDR3 length: 14 residues. Here the CDR3 DNA reads TGTGCCAGCAGCCCTACCGGACGGTTCTACGAGCAGTACTTC. It yields the protein CASSPTGRFYEQYF.

There are many counts of this clonotype. This chain joins TRBV5-5 and TRBJ1-5; the D is unclear. Trimming pared 4 bases from V and 2 bases from J, leaving 16 bases between. The CDR3 sequence is 16 residues long. CDR1 and CDR2 from the germline V gene are SGHKS and YYEKEE (reference sequence). The chain's CDR3 is CASSHYTAGGNQPQHF. In DNA, the CDR3 is TGTGCCAGCAGCCATTATACCGCGGGTGGCAATCAGCCCCAGCATTTT.